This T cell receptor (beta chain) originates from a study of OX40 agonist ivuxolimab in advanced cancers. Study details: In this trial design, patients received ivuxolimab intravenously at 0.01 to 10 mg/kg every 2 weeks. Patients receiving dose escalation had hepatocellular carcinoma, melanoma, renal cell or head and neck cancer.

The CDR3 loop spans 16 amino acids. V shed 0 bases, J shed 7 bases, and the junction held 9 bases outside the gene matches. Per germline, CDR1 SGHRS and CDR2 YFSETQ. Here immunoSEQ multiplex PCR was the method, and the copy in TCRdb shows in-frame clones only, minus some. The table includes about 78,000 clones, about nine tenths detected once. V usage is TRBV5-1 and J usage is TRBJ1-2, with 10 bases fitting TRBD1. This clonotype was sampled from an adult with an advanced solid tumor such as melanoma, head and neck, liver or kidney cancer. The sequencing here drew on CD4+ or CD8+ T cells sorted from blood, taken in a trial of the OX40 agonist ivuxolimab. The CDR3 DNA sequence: TGCGCCAGCAGCTTGGGATCCGGGACAGGGGAAGTTGGCTACACCTTC. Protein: CASSLGSGTGEVGYTF.